These T cell receptor beta chains were read from a single sample in a study of identifying expanded T cells in peripheral blood. TCRdb's copy holds only in-frame clones and misses some; the assay was immunoSEQ multiplex PCR. Here the sample spans fewer than 110,000 clones, around 88% being singletons. Sequencing used blood. These receptors were taken from a person between 18 and 75 years old in good health. The CDR3 runs from the conserved cysteine through the conserved F or W.

v_call: TRBV5-1
j_call: TRBJ1-5
cdr3_aa: CASSLAGQNQPQHF

v_call: TRBV5-1
j_call: TRBJ2-3
cdr3_aa: CASSWDRVRSPEEYF

v_call: TRBV29-1
j_call: TRBJ1-1
cdr3_aa: CSVGDRGRGTEAFF

v_call: TRBV2
j_call: TRBJ2-3
cdr3_aa: CASSVAGTDTQYF

v_call: TRBV7-2
j_call: TRBJ2-7
cdr3_aa: CASSLGGASYEQYF

v_call: TRBV29-1
j_call: TRBJ1-2
cdr3_aa: CSVGRDRVPYTF

v_call: TRBV29-1
j_call: TRBJ2-2
cdr3_aa: CSVEGFTGELFF

v_call: TRBV5-1
j_call: TRBJ2-2
cdr3_aa: CASSLFTGELFF

v_call: TRBV29-1
j_call: TRBJ1-2
cdr3_aa: CSVVMEASFYGYTF

v_call: TRBV5-1
j_call: TRBJ1-2
cdr3_aa: CASSPGGASYGYTF

v_call: TRBV11-2
j_call: TRBJ2-1
cdr3_aa: CASSYGQSLREQFF

v_call: TRBV2
j_call: TRBJ2-7
cdr3_aa: CASRFSSGGPGEQYF

v_call: TRBV5-6
j_call: TRBJ2-3
cdr3_aa: CASSPGTHITQYF

v_call: TRBV5-4
j_call: TRBJ1-4
cdr3_aa: CASSLQGVFTNEKLFF

v_call: TRBV14
j_call: TRBJ2-7
cdr3_aa: CASSQEGDAEYF

v_call: TRBV7-9
j_call: TRBJ1-2
cdr3_aa: CASSSLNLRQGANGYTF

v_call: TRBV14
j_call: TRBJ1-3
cdr3_aa: CASSQGGTAYSGNTIYF

v_call: TRBV7-2
j_call: TRBJ2-7
cdr3_aa: CASSLADLYEQYF

v_call: TRBV18
j_call: TRBJ2-7
cdr3_aa: CASSPALYTGEQYF

v_call: TRBV5-4
j_call: TRBJ1-1
cdr3_aa: CASSLVPNTEAFF

v_call: TRBV28
j_call: TRBJ1-4
cdr3_aa: CASSSAGTDPNEKLFF

v_call: TRBV19
j_call: TRBJ1-1
cdr3_aa: CASRARDTEAFF